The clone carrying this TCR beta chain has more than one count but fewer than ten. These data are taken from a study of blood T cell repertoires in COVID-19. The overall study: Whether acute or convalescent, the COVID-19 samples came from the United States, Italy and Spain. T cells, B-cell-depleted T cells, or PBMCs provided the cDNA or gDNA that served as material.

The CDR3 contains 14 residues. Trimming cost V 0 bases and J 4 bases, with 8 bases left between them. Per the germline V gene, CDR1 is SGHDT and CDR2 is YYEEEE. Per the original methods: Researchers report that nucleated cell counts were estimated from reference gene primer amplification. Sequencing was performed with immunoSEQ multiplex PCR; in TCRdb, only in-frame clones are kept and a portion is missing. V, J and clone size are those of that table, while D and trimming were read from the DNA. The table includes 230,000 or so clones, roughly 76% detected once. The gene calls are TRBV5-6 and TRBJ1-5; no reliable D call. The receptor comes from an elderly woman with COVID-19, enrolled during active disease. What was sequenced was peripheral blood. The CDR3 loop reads CASSLGLTNQPQHF. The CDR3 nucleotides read TGTGCCAGCAGCTTGGGACTGACGAATCAGCCCCAGCATTTT.